The entry that follows covers one TCR beta chain sequence. Its cognate antigen is unknown. This entry comes from a study of T cell responses to AZD1222 COVID-19 vaccine. Findings and caveats of the study: Scientists sampled the repertoires only once the peak T cell response had passed. Spike-wide vaccine-associated CD4 TCRs dominated at 160-218 and 743-854. Mostly white British, mostly female donors; authors suggested clonal diversity may be underestimated.

The repertoire was sequenced with immunoSEQ multiplex PCR; TCRdb's copy has only in-frame clones and lacks some. Among tens of thousands of clones, about four fifths were seen once, and the ten largest hold 27%. Deletions cut 0 bases from V and 4 bases from J, with 8 bases between. The V gene's germline CDR1 is SGHTS and CDR2 YDEGEE. The CDR3 length is 14 residues. The chain employs TRBV5-8 and TRBJ1-5; no clear D. Sequences were derived from peripheral blood, sampled on day 0 of AZD1222 vaccination. This clonotype was obtained from an adult in good health. The CDR3 spells CASSLGHDNQPQHF. The CDR3 nucleotides read TGTGCCAGCAGCTTGGGACACGATAATCAGCCCCAGCATTTT.